The present T cell receptor (beta chain) was sequenced within a study of OX40 agonist ivuxolimab in advanced cancers. Here immunoSEQ multiplex PCR was the method, and the copy in TCRdb shows in-frame clones only, minus some. Of 80,000 or so clones listed, around 93% are singletons. The CDR3 loop spans 16 amino acids. The germline V gene has CDR1 KGHSH and CDR2 LQKENI. After removal of 4 bases from V and 1 base from J, the junction contained 9 bases not matched to a gene. J is TRBJ2-5 and V is TRBV18; TRBD1 aligns across 7 bases. This TCR derives from an adult with an advanced solid tumor such as melanoma, head and neck, liver or kidney cancer. Sequenced here: CD4+ or CD8+ T cells sorted from blood, sampled in a trial of the OX40 agonist ivuxolimab. The CDR3 spells CASSLFTGDLQETQYF. As DNA, the CDR3 is TGTGCCAGCTCACTTTTTACAGGGGACCTCCAAGAGACCCAGTACTTC.